This T cell receptor beta chain was retrieved from a study of T cell changes during pregnancy in multiple sclerosis. Sequencing used immunoSEQ multiplex PCR; TCRdb keeps in-frame clones, though not all of them. The sample includes around 69,000 clones, roughly 92% of them seen just once. The germline V gene has CDR1 MNHEY and CDR2 SVGAGI. CDR3 length: 13 amino acids. V lost 4 bases and J lost 2, with 8 bases in between. Only a few counts were recorded for this clone. The chain joins TRBV6-5 to TRBJ1-1, with a tentative D call TRBD1 (5 bases). The sequence derives from a female donor in good health, enrolled as a control in a pregnancy study. Sequencing used peripheral blood, obtained in the third trimester of pregnancy. The CDR3 loop reads CASSSDRNTEAFF. CDR3 coding DNA: TGTGCCAGCAGTTCCGACAGAAACACTGAAGCTTTCTTT.